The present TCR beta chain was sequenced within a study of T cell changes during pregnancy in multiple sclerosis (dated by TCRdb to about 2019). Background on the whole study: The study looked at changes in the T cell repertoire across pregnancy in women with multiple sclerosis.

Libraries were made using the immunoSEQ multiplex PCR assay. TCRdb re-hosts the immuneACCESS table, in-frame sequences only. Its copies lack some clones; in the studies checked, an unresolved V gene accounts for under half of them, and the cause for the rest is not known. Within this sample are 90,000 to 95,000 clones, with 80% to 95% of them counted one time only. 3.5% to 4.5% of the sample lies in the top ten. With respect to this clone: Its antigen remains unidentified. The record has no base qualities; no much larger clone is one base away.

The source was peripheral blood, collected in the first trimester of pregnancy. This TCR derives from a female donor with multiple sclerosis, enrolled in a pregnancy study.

The CDR3 reads as follows: CASEAGTGRLIETQYF. The bases read TGTGCTAGTGAGGCCGGGACAGGACGATTGATAGAGACCCAGTACTTC. Here the chain combines TRBV12-5 and TRBJ2-5; 8 junctional bases match TRBD1. The CDR3 has 16 amino acids, counting the end cysteine and phenylalanine. Only CDR3 DNA is held: 48 bases, read in frame from base 1. At the junction V is shortened by 7 bases and J by 4 bases; bases outside the gene matches: 14. The germline V gene sets CDR1 to LGHNT and CDR2 to FRNRAP.